This T cell receptor (beta chain) originates from a study of response to subunit inactivated influenza vaccine. In TCRdb, the RT-PCR reads were re-called with MiXCR into one record per CDR3 protein. The table has about 570,000 distinct CDR3 sequences, around 11% seen once; the top ten hold 11%. The CDR3 spans 15 residues. V was clipped by 5 bases and J by 4 bases, with 16 bases between them. Germline CDR1 is SEHNR and CDR2 is FQNEAQ (reference sequence). This clonotype was seen only a few times. These same records also appear under a second study, on T cells expressing NK-cell markers. From that second work: In generating TCR beta cDNA, 5'RACE template switching with UMIs was used.

The clonotype was recovered from a man aged 45-60 years who received an inactivated influenza vaccine. The sample consisted of PBMCs from blood, taken on the day of vaccination. The V and J genes are TRBV7-9 and TRBJ2-3; D remains unclear. The CDR3 nucleotides read TGTGCCAGCAGCCGGGCCTTAAAGGTCCCAGATACGCAGTATTTT. It yields the protein CASSRALKVPDTQYF.